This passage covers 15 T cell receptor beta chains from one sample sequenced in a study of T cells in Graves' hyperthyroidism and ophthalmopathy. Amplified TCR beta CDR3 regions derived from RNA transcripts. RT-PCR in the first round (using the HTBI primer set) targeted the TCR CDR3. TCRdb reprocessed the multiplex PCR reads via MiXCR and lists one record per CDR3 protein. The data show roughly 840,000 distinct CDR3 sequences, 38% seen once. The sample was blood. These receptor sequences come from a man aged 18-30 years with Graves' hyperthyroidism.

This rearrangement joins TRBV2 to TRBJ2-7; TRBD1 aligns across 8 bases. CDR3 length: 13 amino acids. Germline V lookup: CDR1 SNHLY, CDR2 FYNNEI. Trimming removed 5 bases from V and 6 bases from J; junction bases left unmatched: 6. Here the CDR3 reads CASSFGQGSEQYF. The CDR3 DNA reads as TGTGCCAGCAGTTTCGGACAGGGAAGCGAGCAGTACTTC. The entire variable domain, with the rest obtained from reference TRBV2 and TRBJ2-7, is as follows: EPEVTQTPSHQVTQMGQEVILRCVPISNHLYFYWYRQILGQKVEFLVSFYNNEISEKSEIFDDQFSVERPDGSNFTLKIRSTKLEDSAMYFCASSFGQGSEQYFGPGTRLTVT.

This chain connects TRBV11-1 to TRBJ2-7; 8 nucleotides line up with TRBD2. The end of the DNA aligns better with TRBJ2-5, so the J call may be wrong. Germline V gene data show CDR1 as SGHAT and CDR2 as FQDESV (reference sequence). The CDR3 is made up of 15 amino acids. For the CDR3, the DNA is TGTGCCAGCAGCTTAGGGACACTTCGGGGGGGGACCCAGTACTTC. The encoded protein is CASSLGTLRGGTQYF.

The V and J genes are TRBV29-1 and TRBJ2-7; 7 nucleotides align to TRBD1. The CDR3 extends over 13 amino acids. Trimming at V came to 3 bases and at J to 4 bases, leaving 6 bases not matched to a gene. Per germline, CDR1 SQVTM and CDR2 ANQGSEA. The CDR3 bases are TGCAGCGTTGACCCGACAGGGCTGTACGAGCAGTACTTC. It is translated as CSVDPTGLYEQYF.

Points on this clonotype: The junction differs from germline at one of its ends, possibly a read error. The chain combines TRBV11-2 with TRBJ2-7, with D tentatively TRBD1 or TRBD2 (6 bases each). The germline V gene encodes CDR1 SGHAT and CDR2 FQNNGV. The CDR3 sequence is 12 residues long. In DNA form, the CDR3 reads TGCGCCAGCAGCGATGGGGGGCACGAGCAGTACTTC. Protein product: CASSDGGHEQYF.

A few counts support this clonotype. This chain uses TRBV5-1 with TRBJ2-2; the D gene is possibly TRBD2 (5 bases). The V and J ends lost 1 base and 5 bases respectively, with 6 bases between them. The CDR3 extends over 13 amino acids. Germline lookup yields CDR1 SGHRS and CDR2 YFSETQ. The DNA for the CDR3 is TGCGCCAGCAGCTTGTGGAGGACCGGGGAGCTGTTTTTT. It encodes CASSLWRTGELFF. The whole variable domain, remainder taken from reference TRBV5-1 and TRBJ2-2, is KAGVTQTPRYLIKTRGQQVTLSCSPISGHRSVSWYQQTPGQGLQFLFEYFSETQRNKGNFPGRFSGRQFSNSRSEMNVSTLELGDSALYLCASSLWRTGELFFGEGSRLTVL.

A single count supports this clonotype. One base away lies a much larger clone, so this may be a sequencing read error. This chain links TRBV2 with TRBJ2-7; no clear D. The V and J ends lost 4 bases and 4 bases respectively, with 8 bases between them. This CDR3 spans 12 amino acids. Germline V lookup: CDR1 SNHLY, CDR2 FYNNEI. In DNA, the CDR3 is TGTGCCAGCAGTGTCATAGCTTACGAGCAGTACTTC. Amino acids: CASSVIAYEQYF.

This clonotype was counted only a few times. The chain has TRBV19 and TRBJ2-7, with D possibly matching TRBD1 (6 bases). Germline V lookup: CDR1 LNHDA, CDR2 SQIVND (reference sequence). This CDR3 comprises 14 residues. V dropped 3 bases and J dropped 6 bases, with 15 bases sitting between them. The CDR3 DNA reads TGTGCCAGTAGTATCGCGGCAGGGGTGAGCGAGCAGTACTTC. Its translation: CASSIAAGVSEQYF.

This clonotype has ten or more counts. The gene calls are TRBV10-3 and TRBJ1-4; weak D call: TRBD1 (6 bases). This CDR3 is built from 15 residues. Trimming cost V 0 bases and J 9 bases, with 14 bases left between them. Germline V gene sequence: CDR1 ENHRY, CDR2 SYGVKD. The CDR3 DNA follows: TGTGCCATCAGTGAGTCTAATGGACAGCACCAAAAACTGTTTTTT. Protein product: CAISESNGQHQKLFF.

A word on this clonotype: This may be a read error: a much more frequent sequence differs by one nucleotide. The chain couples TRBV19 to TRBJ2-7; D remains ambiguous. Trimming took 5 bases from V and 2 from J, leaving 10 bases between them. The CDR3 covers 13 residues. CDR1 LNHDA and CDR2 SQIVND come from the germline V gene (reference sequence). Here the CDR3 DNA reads TGTGCCAGTAGTCCGGCGGCCCCCTACGAGCAGTACTTC. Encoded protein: CASSPAAPYEQYF.

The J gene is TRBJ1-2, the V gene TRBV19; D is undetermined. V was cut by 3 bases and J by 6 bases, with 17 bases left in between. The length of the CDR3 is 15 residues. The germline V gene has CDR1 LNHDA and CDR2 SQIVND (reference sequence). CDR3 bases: TGTGCCAGTAGTATGGGCCCCGCTTTTGGGGATGGCTACACCTTC. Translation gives CASSMGPAFGDGYTF.

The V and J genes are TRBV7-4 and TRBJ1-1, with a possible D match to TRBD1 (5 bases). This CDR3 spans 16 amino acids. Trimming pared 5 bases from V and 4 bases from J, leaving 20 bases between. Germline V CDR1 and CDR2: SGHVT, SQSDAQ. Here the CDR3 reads CASSQPRTGLGTEAFF. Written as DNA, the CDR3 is TGTGCCAGCAGCCAGCCAAGAACAGGACTTGGCACTGAAGCTTTCTTT. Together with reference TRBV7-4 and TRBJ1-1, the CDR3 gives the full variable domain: GAGVSQSPRYKVAKRGRDVALRCDSISGHVTLYWYRQTLGQGSEVLTYSQSDAQRDKSGRPSGRFSAERPERSVSTLKIQRTEQGDSAVYLCASSQPRTGLGTEAFFGQGTRLTVV.

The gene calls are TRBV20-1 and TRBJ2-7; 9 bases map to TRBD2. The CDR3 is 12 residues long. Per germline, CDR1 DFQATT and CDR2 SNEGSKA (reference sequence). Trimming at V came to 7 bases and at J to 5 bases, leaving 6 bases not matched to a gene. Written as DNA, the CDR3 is TGCAGTGGGGCGGGAGGGCCAAACGAGCAGTACTTC. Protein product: CSGAGGPNEQYF.

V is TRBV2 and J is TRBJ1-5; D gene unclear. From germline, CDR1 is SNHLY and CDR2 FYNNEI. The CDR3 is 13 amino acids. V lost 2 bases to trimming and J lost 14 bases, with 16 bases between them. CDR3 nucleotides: TGTGCCAGCAGTGAAATCGGTAGGGAGTACGAGCATTTT. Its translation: CASSEIGREYEHF. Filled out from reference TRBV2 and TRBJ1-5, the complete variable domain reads EPEVTQTPSHQVTQMGQEVILRCVPISNHLYFYWYRQILGQKVEFLVSFYNNEISEKSEIFDDQFSVERPDGSNFTLKIRSTKLEDSAMYFCASSEIGREYEHFGDGTRLSIL.

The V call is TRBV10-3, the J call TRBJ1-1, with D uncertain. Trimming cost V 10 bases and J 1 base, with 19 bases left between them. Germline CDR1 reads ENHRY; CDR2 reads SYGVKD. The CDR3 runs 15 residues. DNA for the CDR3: TGTGCCAGCTCACCACCGAGCCAGCGGAACACTGAAGCTTTCTTT. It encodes CASSPPSQRNTEAFF.

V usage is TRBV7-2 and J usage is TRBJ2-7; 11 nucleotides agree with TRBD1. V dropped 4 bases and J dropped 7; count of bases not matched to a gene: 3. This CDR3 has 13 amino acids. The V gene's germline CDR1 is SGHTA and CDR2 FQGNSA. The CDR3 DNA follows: TGTGCCAGCAGCTACGGGACAGGGGGAGAGCAGTACTTC. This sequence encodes CASSYGTGGEQYF.